This TCR beta chain originates from a study of beta chain features in type 1 diabetes. About the research overall: Patients and healthy donors were similar in age, gender and cell yields. Study-wide results and caveats: In the patient group, naive, central memory and Treg TCRB repertoires seemed more alike than in the healthy donor group. All four CD4+ subsets of Type 1 diabetes patients contained TCRB CDR3s that were moderately but significantly shorter.

Germline lookup yields CDR1 MNHEY and CDR2 SVGAGI. This CDR3 comprises 14 residues. The V and J ends lost 6 bases and 5 bases, in that order; junction bases with no gene match: 10. Expressed TCRB transcripts were sequenced, since all the RNA that had been isolated was reverse transcribed. Here immunoSEQ multiplex PCR was the method, and the copy in TCRdb shows in-frame clones only, minus some. The table includes about 650,000 clones, 9.5% to 15% detected once. A single heparinised draw of about 100 mL on average was taken per donor. Comment on this clone: Its target is unknown.

The sequencing sample was made of naive CD4+ T cells from blood. The chain recombines TRBV6-5 with TRBJ2-7; 7 bases fit TRBD2. The sequence derives from a man aged 25-45 years with type 1 diabetes. The CDR3 reads CASREPGLKDEQYF. The CDR3 DNA reads TGTGCCAGCAGGGAACCGGGACTAAAGGACGAGCAGTACTTC.